The 27 T cell receptor beta chains below all came from one sample that was sequenced in a study of cytotoxic CD8 clonotypes in ibrutinib-treated CLL. Assay used: immunoSEQ multiplex PCR; TCRdb lists only in-frame clones, some missing. The data contain more than 110,000 clones, over 75% of them singletons. Sequencing was performed on PBMCs, taken after 36 months of ibrutinib treatment. The receptor set was obtained from a human donor with chronic lymphocytic leukemia.

The chain uses TRBV4-1 and TRBJ2-6, with 10 bases fitting TRBD2. The ends lost 2 bases at V and 0 bases at J; junction bases unmatched: 4. CDR1 is MGHRA, CDR2 YSYEKL, per germline. There are 18 residues in the CDR3. CDR3 sequence: CASSQRRLAGSGANVLTF. The CDR3 nucleotides read TGCGCCAGCAGCCAACGGCGACTAGCGGGCTCTGGGGCCAACGTCCTGACTTTC.

The genes are TRBV30 and TRBJ2-6; D may correspond to TRBD1 or TRBD2 (6 bases each). Germline assignment: CDR1 GTSNPN and CDR2 SVGIG (reference sequence). The CDR3 consists of 15 residues. V was cut by 0 bases and J by 1 base, with 7 bases left in between. As DNA, the CDR3 is TGTGCCTGGAGTGTAGGGGGGTCTGGGGCCAACGTCCTGACTTTC. Translated: CAWSVGGSGANVLTF.

CDR3 region: CASSQGPGNQPQHF. The CDR3 DNA reads TGTGCCAGCAGCCAGGGACCGGGCAATCAGCCCCAGCATTTT. The V and J genes are TRBV7-2 and TRBJ1-5; maybe TRBD1 (5 bases). This CDR3 region has 14 residues. From germline, CDR1 is SGHTA and CDR2 FQGNSA. Trimming removed 5 bases at V and 2 bases at J, with 10 bases between.

The rearrangement joins TRBV6-1 to TRBJ2-7; the D gene could be TRBD1 or TRBD2 (5 bases each). CDR1 and CDR2 from the germline V gene are MNHNS and SASEGT. This CDR3 is built from 13 residues. The ends were cut back, 6 bases at V and 6 bases at J, with 15 bases in the middle. CDR3 sequence (DNA): TGTGCCAGCAGGGTAGGGGACCCCTCCGAGCAGTACTTC. This gives the protein CASRVGDPSEQYF.

This clone showed up just once. The rearrangement links TRBV6-5 to TRBJ2-3, with D unresolved. In germline, CDR1 is MNHEY, CDR2 SVGAGI. V was pared by 0 bases and J by 7 bases, with 8 bases between. The CDR3 loop spans 13 amino acids. The chain's CDR3 is CASSYSRAHTQYF. CDR3 nucleotide sequence: TGTGCCAGCAGTTACTCGAGAGCACATACGCAGTATTTT.

V and J are TRBV20-1 and TRBJ1-1; D gene uncertain. Germline V gene sequence: CDR1 DFQATT, CDR2 SNEGSKA (reference sequence). Trimming shortened V by 1 base and J by 5 bases, and 5 bases separated the two germline ends. The length of the CDR3 is 11 residues. The CDR3 DNA reads as TGCAGTGCTAGAGGTAGGACTGAAGCTTTCTTT. It encodes CSARGRTEAFF.

The chain links TRBV19 to TRBJ2-2; D is undetermined. Germline CDR1 and CDR2: LNHDA and SQIVND (reference sequence). V lost 3 bases, J lost 1 base, and 6 bases lay in between. There are 14 residues in the CDR3. The DNA for the CDR3 is TGTGCCAGTAGTATCTATCAGAACACCGGGGAGCTGTTTTTT. Translating it yields CASSIYQNTGELFF.

The rearrangement joins TRBV30 to TRBJ2-1; the D is unclear. CDR1 is GTSNPN, CDR2 SVGIG, per germline (reference sequence). Deletions cut 3 bases from V and 2 bases from J, with 2 bases between. This CDR3 is built from 11 residues. The CDR3 here is CAWRAYNEQFF. The CDR3 nucleotides are TGTGCCTGGAGAGCCTACAATGAGCAGTTCTTC. Full variable domain (missing parts from reference TRBV30 and TRBJ2-1): SQTIHQWPATLVQPVGSPLSLECTVEGTSNPNLYWYRQAAGRGLQLLFYSVGIGQISSEVPQNLSASRPQDRQFILSSKKLLLSDSGFYLCAWRAYNEQFFGPGTRLTVL.

The rearrangement links TRBV2 to TRBJ2-1; D possibly corresponds to TRBD2 (7 bases). CDR1 SNHLY and CDR2 FYNNEI come from the germline V gene. The CDR3 has 15 amino acids. The germline V and J ends were trimmed by 6 bases and 8 bases, with 20 bases remaining between them. The CDR3 DNA reads TGTGCCAGCAGGGGGGGGCTCTGGACCGGCGATGAGCAGTTCTTC. Residues: CASRGGLWTGDEQFF.

V and J are TRBV7-9 and TRBJ2-4; D gene ambiguous. CDR1 SEHNR and CDR2 FQNEAQ come from the germline V gene (reference sequence). With 1 base removed from V and 7 bases from J, the gap between germline ends came to 5 bases. This CDR3 contains 12 residues. For the CDR3, the DNA is TGTGCCAGCAGCTTAGGAAGGAACATTCAGTACTTC. As protein: CASSLGRNIQYF.

The chain carries TRBV6-4 and TRBJ1-6; the match to TRBD1 covers 10 bases. The CDR3 totals 15 residues. After removal of 0 bases from V and 9 bases from J, the junction contained 2 bases not matched to a gene. Germline V gene data show CDR1 as MRHNA and CDR2 as SNTAGT. The chain's CDR3 is CASSDSGQGRSPLHF. The CDR3 coding sequence is TGTGCCAGCAGTGACTCGGGACAGGGGCGTTCACCCCTCCACTTT.

V gene TRBV13 combines with J gene TRBJ1-2; D gene uncertain. Germline CDR1 PRHDT, CDR2 FYEKMQ (reference sequence). CDR3 size: 18 residues. V dropped 3 bases and J dropped 0 bases, with 20 bases sitting between them. The CDR3 nucleotides are TGTGCCAGCAGCTTGGCGAAATGGAGGGCCGCGTCTAACTATGGCTACACCTTC. It encodes CASSLAKWRAASNYGYTF. The full variable domain, rest sourced from reference TRBV13 and TRBJ1-2, is AAGVIQSPRHLIKEKRETATLKCYPIPRHDTVYWYQQGPGQDPQFLISFYEKMQSDKGSIPDRFSAQQFSDYHSELNMSSLELGDSALYFCASSLAKWRAASNYGYTFGSGTRLTVV.

The chain joins TRBV9 to TRBJ1-5; maybe TRBD1 (5 bases). V was cut by 3 bases and J by 0 bases, with 16 bases left in between. CDR1 and CDR2 (germline): SGDLS, YYNGEE. This CDR3 region has 17 residues. The CDR3 here is CASSATVTGDSNQPQHF. Written as DNA, the CDR3 is TGTGCCAGCAGCGCCACCGTAACAGGAGATAGCAATCAGCCCCAGCATTTT.

The chain carries TRBV9 and TRBJ2-2, with 7 bases identical to TRBD1. Germline V CDR1 and CDR2: SGDLS, YYNGEE. The V gene end was trimmed by 3 bases and the J gene end by 2 bases; junction bases not matched to a gene: 1. The CDR3 length is 14 residues. The CDR3 loop reads CASSDRGNTGELFF. In DNA form, the CDR3 reads TGTGCCAGCAGCGACAGGGGAAACACCGGGGAGCTGTTTTTT.

This clone was recorded a few times. This rearrangement joins TRBV7-3 to TRBJ2-7, with D hard to call. The V and J ends lost 2 bases and 1 base respectively, with 6 bases between them. CDR1 is SGHTA and CDR2 is FQGTGA in the germline V gene. The CDR3 runs to 13 residues. The CDR3 region has the DNA TGTGCCAGCAGCTTATCCGGGTCCTACGAGCAGTACTTC. This codes for CASSLSGSYEQYF.

V usage is TRBV19 and J usage is TRBJ2-1, with D tentatively TRBD1 (7 bases). With 4 bases removed from V and 6 bases from J, the gap between germline ends came to 10 bases. Germline CDR1 LNHDA, CDR2 SQIVND (reference sequence). This CDR3 is 13 amino acids long. The CDR3 coding sequence is TGTGCCAGTAGTACGCAGGGGGGCAATGAGCAGTTCTTC. This gives the protein CASSTQGGNEQFF.

This clone was picked up a small number of times. The chain joins TRBV30 to TRBJ2-1; no firm D call. Germline V gene sequence: CDR1 GTSNPN, CDR2 SVGIG (reference sequence). V was pared by 0 bases and J by 8 bases, with 11 bases between. CDR3 length: 13 amino acids. The DNA for the CDR3 is TGTGCCTGGAGTGTACGTTACCATGATGAGCAGTTCTTC. This encodes CAWSVRYHDEQFF.

This sequence joins TRBV5-6 and TRBJ2-4; possibly TRBD2 for D (6 bases). Germline V gives CDR1 SGHDT, CDR2 YYEEEE. The V end lost 0 bases, the J end lost 3 bases, and 16 bases lay between the germline ends. The CDR3 runs 17 residues. The DNA for the CDR3 is TGTGCCAGCAGCTTGGTGAGGCGGGGACGGGTCAAAAACATTCAGTACTTC. As protein: CASSLVRRGRVKNIQYF.

The chain couples TRBV2 to TRBJ1-2, with D tentatively TRBD1 (6 bases). V lost 6 bases, J lost 4 bases, and 9 bases lay in between. Germline lookup yields CDR1 SNHLY and CDR2 FYNNEI. The CDR3 loop spans 12 amino acids. In nucleotides, the CDR3 is TGTGCCAGCAGCCTGACAGGCTATGGCTACACCTTC. Its translation is CASSLTGYGYTF.

The chain is built from TRBV11-2 and TRBJ1-1, with D tentatively TRBD1 (6 bases). V lost 2 bases to trimming and J lost 5 bases, with 12 bases between them. There are 14 residues in the CDR3. CDR1 and CDR2 from the germline V gene are SGHAT and FQNNGV. The CDR3 coding sequence is TGTGCCAGCAGCTTAACAGGAGGGGGGACTGAAGCTTTCTTT. As protein: CASSLTGGGTEAFF.

The gene calls are TRBV11-3 and TRBJ2-1; D assignment may be TRBD1 or TRBD2 (5 bases each). The ends were cut back, 4 bases at V and 4 bases at J, with 11 bases in the middle. The CDR3 runs 14 residues. Germline values: CDR1 SGHNT, CDR2 YENEEA. The CDR3 sequence: CASSSPGRYNEQFF. Written as DNA, the CDR3 is TGTGCCAGCAGCTCTCCGGGACGGTACAATGAGCAGTTCTTC. The variable domain in full, completed from reference TRBV11-3 and TRBJ2-1, reads EAGVVQSPRYKIIEKKQPVAFWCNPISGHNTLYWYLQNLGQGPELLIRYENEEAVDDSQLPKDRFSAERLKGVDSTLKIQPAELGDSAVYLCASSSPGRYNEQFFGPGTRLTVL.

This chain uses TRBV5-1 with TRBJ1-2, with TRBD1 matching over 7 bases. This CDR3 is 15 amino acids long. Germline CDR1 is SGHRS and CDR2 is YFSETQ. The J segment lost 3 bases and the V segment lost 2 bases, leaving 7 bases of the junction unmatched. CDR3 DNA: TGCGCCAGCAGCTTCCCGGGACAGTCGCACTATGGCTACACCTTC. Translated: CASSFPGQSHYGYTF.

CDR3 region: CASRPNTGELFF. The CDR3, as DNA: TGTGCCAGCAGACCGAACACCGGGGAGCTGTTTTTT. This chain connects TRBV7-9 to TRBJ2-2, with D uncertain. This CDR3 is built from 12 residues. V dropped 6 bases and J dropped 0 bases, with 2 bases sitting between them. CDR1 and CDR2 from the germline V gene are SEHNR and FQNEAQ (reference sequence).

V and J are TRBV9 and TRBJ2-7, with 8 positions matching TRBD1. The CDR3 sequence is 17 residues long. The germline gives CDR1 SGDLS, CDR2 YYNGEE. J was trimmed by 3 bases and V by 0 bases; bases with no gene match: 11. CDR3 loop: CASSVGPQGAIIYEQYF. The CDR3 nucleotides are TGTGCCAGCAGCGTAGGGCCCCAGGGGGCGATCATCTACGAGCAGTACTTC.

This clone was seen a single time. J is TRBJ2-5 and V is TRBV11-3, with TRBD2 as a possible D gene (5 bases). Germline V gene sequence: CDR1 SGHNT, CDR2 YENEEA. The CDR3 contains 14 residues. With 2 bases removed from V and 2 bases from J, the gap between germline ends came to 9 bases. The CDR3 nucleotides read TGTGCCAGCAGCTTAATGGGGAGTCAAGAGACCCAGTACTTC. This sequence encodes CASSLMGSQETQYF.

The V call is TRBV9, the J call TRBJ1-2; D might be TRBD1 (6 bases). This CDR3 has 14 residues. V lost 3 bases, J lost 3 bases, and 12 bases lay in between. CDR1 is SGDLS, CDR2 YYNGEE, per germline. The CDR3 nucleotides are TGTGCCAGCAGCGCCGAACCAGGGGACTATGGCTACACCTTC. Translated: CASSAEPGDYGYTF.

In this sample, this clone turned up a few times. This chain connects TRBV9 to TRBJ1-6, with unresolved D. The length of the CDR3 is 12 residues. Germline CDR1 reads SGDLS; CDR2 reads YYNGEE. Trimming left V 1 base short and J 9 bases short, with 5 bases between. In DNA, the CDR3 is TGTGCCAGCAGCGTACCGGGTTCACCCCTCCACTTT. Translating gives CASSVPGSPLHF.